One and the same sample provided the 9 T cell receptor beta chains below, sequenced in a study of OX40 agonist ivuxolimab in advanced cancers. The table came from immunoSEQ multiplex PCR; TCRdb's copy has only in-frame clones and leaves some out. Of approximately 91,000 clones detected, around 87% appear once; the ten largest clones hold around 0.28%. The material was CD4+ or CD8+ T cells sorted from blood, obtained in a trial of the OX40 agonist ivuxolimab. These receptors were obtained from an adult with an advanced solid tumor such as melanoma, head and neck, liver or kidney cancer.

V gene TRBV10-3 combines with J gene TRBJ2-3; D not resolved. The ends were cut back, 2 bases at V and 6 bases at J, with 3 bases in the middle. This CDR3 region has 11 residues. Germline CDR1 reads ENHRY; CDR2 reads SYGVKD. The DNA for the CDR3 is TGTGCCATCAGTGAGAGGGATACGCAGTATTTT. Its translation is CAISERDTQYF.

V and J are TRBV7-8 and TRBJ2-1; D possibly matches TRBD1 or TRBD2 (5 bases each). The CDR3 runs to 15 residues. The germline V gene encodes CDR1 SGHVS and CDR2 FQNEAQ. V lost 0 bases to trimming and J lost 6 bases, with 12 bases between them. The CDR3 region is CASSLARTGGNEQFF. The CDR3 DNA is TGTGCCAGCAGCTTAGCGCGGACTGGGGGCAATGAGCAGTTCTTC.

The chain recombines TRBV10-3 with TRBJ1-4; 7 nucleotides match TRBD1. Germline lookup yields CDR1 ENHRY and CDR2 SYGVKD. The CDR3 spans 15 residues. Unmatched junction bases numbered 3, after V lost 5 bases and J lost 0 bases. For the CDR3, the DNA is TGTGCCATCAGTCCTGGGACAGCAACTAATGAAAAACTGTTTTTT. This codes for CAISPGTATNEKLFF.

The chain joins TRBV2 to TRBJ2-2; D gene ambiguous. The length of the CDR3 is 14 residues. From germline, CDR1 is SNHLY and CDR2 FYNNEI. V was trimmed by 2 bases and J by 4 bases, leaving 8 bases between them. DNA for the CDR3: TGTGCCAGCAGTGAATGGAGTCTCACCGGGGAGCTGTTTTTT. As protein: CASSEWSLTGELFF.

The DNA of the CDR3 is TGTGCCAGCAGCCCGACCCGGGATTATGGCTACACCTTC. It is translated as CASSPTRDYGYTF. The V and J genes are TRBV5-3 and TRBJ1-2; no clear D gene. TRBV5-3 counts as an open reading frame of uncertain function. V was clipped by 8 bases and J by 5 bases, with 16 bases between them. CDR3 length: 13 amino acids.

The rearrangement joins TRBV6-6 to TRBJ1-1; D is undetermined. The CDR3 sequence is 14 residues long. With 5 bases removed from V and 1 base from J, the gap between germline ends came to 11 bases. Looked up from germline, CDR1 is MNHNY and CDR2 is SVGAGI (reference sequence). CDR3 in amino acids: CASSTPPENTEAFF. The CDR3, as DNA: TGTGCCAGCAGTACTCCCCCAGAGAACACTGAAGCTTTCTTT.

V and J are TRBV10-3 and TRBJ1-4; 8 bases are shared with TRBD1. There are 12 residues in the CDR3. V shed 8 bases and J 8 bases; nucleotides not matched to a gene: 4. Germline loops: CDR1 ENHRY, CDR2 SYGVKD. CDR3 sequence (DNA): TGTGCCATCTCAGGGGGCGAAGAAAAACTGTTTTTT. The encoded protein is CAISGGEEKLFF.

The CDR3 nucleotides read TGCAGCGTCGGGACAGGCTCTGGAAACACCATATATTTT. Translation gives CSVGTGSGNTIYF. J is TRBJ1-3 and V is TRBV29-1; 8 nucleotides agree with TRBD1. Looked up from germline, CDR1 is SQVTM and CDR2 is ANQGSEA. V shed 6 bases and J 0 bases; nucleotides not matched to a gene: 1. There are 13 residues in the CDR3.

The chain couples TRBV29-1 to TRBJ2-2; TRBD1 might be the D (5 bases). V lost 6 bases, J lost 1 base, and 12 bases lay in between. The CDR3 totals 14 residues. Germline V CDR1 and CDR2: SQVTM, ANQGSEA. Here the CDR3 reads CSVGQNGNTGELFF. The CDR3 DNA reads TGCAGCGTAGGACAAAACGGGAACACCGGGGAGCTGTTTTTT.